What follows are 20 T cell receptor beta chains derived from one specimen sequenced in a study of T-cell reconstitution after alpha-beta-depleted transplantation in children. Molecular barcoding with unique molecular identifiers was used for the TCRbeta library. A single record per CDR3 protein comes from TCRdb applying MiXCR to the PCR reads. The sample lists almost 250,000 distinct CDR3 sequences, more than 20% occurring once. The material sequenced was PBMCs, taken before TCRalphabeta/CD19-depleted stem cell transplant. These TCRs come from a girl aged 2 to 9 with Fanconi anemia, due to receive a stem cell transplant.

This clonotype showed up many times. The rearrangement uses TRBV7-9 and TRBJ1-3, with no clear D. Between the trimmed V and J ends, which lost 5 bases and 3 bases, there was a span of 14 bases. Looked up from germline, CDR1 is SEHNR and CDR2 is FQNEAQ (reference sequence). The CDR3 loop spans 15 amino acids. CDR3 DNA: TGTGCCAGCAGCACGAACCGGGTAGTTGGAAACACCATATATTTT. Its protein product is CASSTNRVVGNTIYF.

This clonotype was seen ten or more times. CDR3 in DNA: TGCAGCGGCAGACTAGCGGGAAGCCACGAGCAGTACTTC. Its protein is CSGRLAGSHEQYF. The chain combines TRBV29-1 with TRBJ2-7; 11 bases line up with TRBD2. Per germline, CDR1 SQVTM and CDR2 ANQGSEA. V dropped 7 bases and J dropped 5; count of bases not matched to a gene: 7. This CDR3 comprises 13 residues.

V gene TRBV10-3 combines with J gene TRBJ2-3; 7 nucleotides match TRBD1. This CDR3 is built from 21 residues. V trimming: 6 bases; J trimming: 0 bases; junction bases outside the gene matches: 24. The germline CDR1 and CDR2 sequences are ENHRY and SYGVKD. The DNA for the CDR3 is TGTGCCATCAGGGTTTCGGGAACGATTCAAGGAAGGGGGCCTAGCACAGATACGCAGTATTTT. It codes for CAIRVSGTIQGRGPSTDTQYF.

The rearrangement links TRBV27 to TRBJ2-7; TRBD1 aligns across 10 bases. The CDR3 consists of 14 residues. With 6 bases clipped from V and 1 base from J, the junction kept 3 bases outside the gene matches. Per the germline V gene, CDR1 is MNHEY and CDR2 is SMNVEV (reference sequence). For the CDR3, the DNA is TGTGCCAGCAGCTGGGACAGGGGATCCTACGAGCAGTACTTC. Its protein is CASSWDRGSYEQYF.

The chain carries TRBV7-9 and TRBJ2-5; D might be TRBD2 (7 bases). Germline loops: CDR1 SEHNR, CDR2 FQNEAQ (reference sequence). This CDR3 is built from 14 residues. Trimming removed 4 bases from V and 5 bases from J, with 14 bases in between. This CDR3 is CASSSTSGGETQYF. In DNA, the CDR3 is TGTGCCAGCAGCTCAACGTCGGGGGGCGAGACCCAGTACTTC.

The V gene is TRBV7-9, the J gene TRBJ2-7; 7 nucleotides line up with TRBD1. Unmatched junction bases numbered 6, after V lost 5 bases and J lost 8 bases. Germline assignment: CDR1 SEHNR and CDR2 FQNEAQ (reference sequence). This CDR3 region has 12 residues. CDR3 in amino acids: CASSLTGDKQYF. CDR3 sequence (DNA): TGTGCCAGCAGCCTTACAGGGGATAAGCAGTACTTC.

DNA of the CDR3: TGCAGTGCTAGAGCAAGCGGGAGGATCTACAATGAGCAGTTCTTC. This codes for CSARASGRIYNEQFF. J is TRBJ2-1 and V is TRBV20-1, with TRBD2 matching over 9 bases. The J segment lost 3 bases and the V segment lost 1 base, leaving 4 bases of the junction unmatched. From germline, CDR1 is DFQATT and CDR2 SNEGSKA (reference sequence). The CDR3 has 15 amino acids.

In its sample, this clonotype was seen many times. The chain carries TRBV28 and TRBJ1-6; a weak D match, TRBD1 (5 bases). The germline V gene has CDR1 MDHEN and CDR2 SYDVKM. The CDR3 has 16 residues. The germline V and J ends were trimmed by 3 bases and 6 bases, with 15 bases remaining between them. The CDR3, as DNA: TGTGCCAGCAGTTTCCTTCGGGACGGTCTTAATTCACCCCTCCACTTT. This translates into CASSFLRDGLNSPLHF.

Of note for this clonotype: The junction differs from germline at one of its ends, possibly a read error. This chain joins TRBV4-2 and TRBJ2-7; D remains unclear. The CDR3 contains 16 residues. The germline CDR1 and CDR2 sequences are LGHNA and YNFKEQ. CDR3 in DNA: TGTTCCAGCAGCCAATCGGTCTCCTTCACCATCTACGAGCAGTACTTC. Its protein product is CSSSQSVSFTIYEQYF.

This clonotype was picked up one time. The V gene is TRBV20-1, the J gene TRBJ2-1; tentatively, D is TRBD1 (6 bases). The length of the CDR3 is 15 residues. V gave up 4 bases and J gave up 4 bases, with 17 bases separating them. Germline V gene lookup returns CDR1 DFQATT and CDR2 SNEGSKA (reference sequence). The CDR3 bases are TGCAGTGCTAACCAGGGGCCCTTCTCTTACAATGAGCAGTTCTTC. Translation: CSANQGPFSYNEQFF.

This clonotype was counted only a few times. This chain connects TRBV29-1 to TRBJ2-1; 8 nucleotides match TRBD1. The trim removed 7 bases at V and 3 bases at J, leaving 5 bases unmatched. The CDR3 extends over 13 amino acids. Germline V CDR1 and CDR2: SQVTM, ANQGSEA. This CDR3 reads CSACGQGYNEQFF. The CDR3 coding sequence is TGCAGCGCGTGTGGACAGGGCTACAATGAGCAGTTCTTC.

This rearrangement joins TRBV25-1 to TRBJ1-2; D is perhaps TRBD1 (5 bases). V lost 1 base, J lost 4 bases, and 13 bases lay in between. The germline gives CDR1 MGHDK, CDR2 SYGVNS. The CDR3 contains 15 residues. The chain's CDR3 is CASSESGRVGYGYTF. The DNA of the CDR3 is TGTGCCAGCAGTGAATCGGGCAGGGTTGGCTATGGCTACACCTTC.

The chain has TRBV20-1 and TRBJ2-1; no definite D call. V lost 7 bases to trimming and J lost 6 bases, with 13 bases between them. There are 12 residues in the CDR3. Germline V CDR1 and CDR2: DFQATT, SNEGSKA (reference sequence). As DNA, the CDR3 is TGCAGTGTCTCTCGCGTATCCAATGAGCAGTTCTTC. Amino acids: CSVSRVSNEQFF.

This clonotype came up many times. The V call is TRBV20-1, the J call TRBJ2-7, with TRBD1 matching over 9 bases. The germline gives CDR1 DFQATT, CDR2 SNEGSKA (reference sequence). V trimming: 6 bases; J trimming: 7 bases; junction bases outside the gene matches: 7. The length of the CDR3 is 12 residues. CDR3 DNA: TGCAGTGCCCCGGGACAGGGTTGGGAGCAGTACTTC. This encodes CSAPGQGWEQYF.

This clonotype has more than one count but fewer than ten. This rearrangement joins TRBV9 to TRBJ2-3; 13 nucleotides line up with TRBD2. CDR3 length: 18 residues. CDR1 SGDLS and CDR2 YYNGEE come from the germline V gene. The junction had 9 bases not matched to a gene; V was cut back by 3 bases and J by 2 bases. The CDR3 here is CASSAHTLAGGFTDTQYF. Written as DNA, the CDR3 is TGTGCCAGCAGCGCACACACACTAGCGGGGGGGTTCACAGATACGCAGTATTTT.

This clonotype was found many times. The chain is built from TRBV29-1 and TRBJ2-1; 8 bases agree with TRBD2. Germline V gene sequence: CDR1 SQVTM, CDR2 ANQGSEA. V trimming: 5 bases; J trimming: 3 bases; junction bases outside the gene matches: 12. CDR3 length: 16 residues. CDR3 coding DNA: TGCAGCGTTACCCCTCAACTAGCGGTAAACTACAATGAGCAGTTCTTC. Its translation is CSVTPQLAVNYNEQFF.

This chain uses TRBV7-2 with TRBJ2-3, with 7 bases that match TRBD1. CDR1 is SGHTA and CDR2 is FQGNSA in the germline V gene. The CDR3 extends over 14 amino acids. Trimming took 5 bases from V and 3 from J; bases not matched to a gene: 5. CDR3 sequence (DNA): TGTGCCAGCAGCCCCCGACAGGGAACAGATACGCAGTATTTT. This gives the protein CASSPRQGTDTQYF.

V and J are TRBV29-1 and TRBJ2-3; 7 nucleotides match TRBD1. The CDR3 consists of 14 residues. The germline CDR1 and CDR2 sequences are SQVTM and ANQGSEA. V was pared by 4 bases and J by 0 bases, with 4 bases of the junction left unmatched. The CDR3 sequence: CSVVFRGSTDTQYF. The DNA for the CDR3 is TGCAGCGTTGTCTTCAGGGGGAGCACAGATACGCAGTATTTT.

This clonotype has only a few counts. The rearrangement links TRBV6-5 to TRBJ2-3; D is perhaps TRBD1 (6 bases). CDR1 and CDR2 from the germline V gene are MNHEY and SVGAGI. This CDR3 comprises 15 residues. V was shortened by 2 bases and J by 3 bases, with 12 bases between the two germline ends. CDR3 DNA sequence: TGTGCCAGCAGTTACGGCGGGCAGGGGACAGATACGCAGTATTTT. Protein product: CASSYGGQGTDTQYF.

There are many counts of this clonotype. V usage is TRBV29-1 and J usage is TRBJ1-3; D might be TRBD1 (6 bases). The germline V gene has CDR1 SQVTM and CDR2 ANQGSEA. V dropped 4 bases and J dropped 8 bases, with 18 bases sitting between them. The CDR3 totals 14 residues. CDR3 nucleotides: TGCAGCGTTGGGCAGGGGCCATCGCTGGACACCATATATTTT. Translating it yields CSVGQGPSLDTIYF. Based on the CDR3 plus reference TRBV29-1 and TRBJ1-3, the full variable domain is SAVISQKPSRDICQRGTSLTIQCQVDSQVTMMFWYRQQPGQSLTLIATANQGSEATYESGFVIDKFPISRPNLTFSTLTVSNMSPEDSSIYLCSVGQGPSLDTIYFGEGSWLTVV.